The 21 T cell receptor beta chains below come from one sample, sequenced in a study of T cells after yellow fever vaccination. TCRdb re-called the 5' RACE reads through MiXCR, storing one row per CDR3 protein. Of hundreds of thousands of distinct CDR3 sequences in the sample, around a sixth were seen once. Sample: PBMCs, taken before the yellow fever booster vaccination. The receptors were sampled from a man younger than 35 who received the YFV17D yellow fever vaccine.

CDR3 nucleotide sequence: TGTGCCACCAGCAGTAAGGGACGTCGGGCCAACAATGAGCAGTTCTTC. Translation gives CATSSKGRRANNEQFF. This rearrangement joins TRBV15 to TRBJ2-1; possibly TRBD1 or TRBD2 for D (5 bases each). Per the germline V gene, CDR1 is LNHNV and CDR2 is YYDKDF (reference sequence). This CDR3 has 16 amino acids. Between the trimmed V and J ends, which lost 3 bases and 5 bases, there was a span of 17 bases.

The gene calls are TRBV5-1 and TRBJ1-1; 7 bases align to TRBD1. The CDR3 contains 15 residues. Germline-derived CDR1 and CDR2 are SGHRS and YFSETQ. V gave up 4 bases and J gave up 2 bases; unmatched junction bases: 8. CDR3 amino acids: CASSVETGFNTEAFF. CDR3 bases: TGCGCCAGCAGCGTGGAGACAGGGTTCAACACTGAAGCTTTCTTT.

This chain connects TRBV6-1 to TRBJ2-5, with D perhaps TRBD2 (5 bases). Germline CDR1 reads MNHNS; CDR2 reads SASEGT. The V end lost 3 bases, the J end lost 4 bases, and 12 bases lay between the germline ends. The CDR3 covers 14 residues. As DNA, the CDR3 is TGTGCCAGCAGTGACAATCCCGCGGGAGAGACCCAGTACTTC. Translation gives CASSDNPAGETQYF.

This clonotype was observed a handful of times. This chain joins TRBV6-6 and TRBJ1-5; D uncertain. The CDR3 contains 15 residues. CDR1 and CDR2 (germline): MNHNY, SVGAGI (reference sequence). V dropped 1 base and J dropped 3 bases, with 10 bases sitting between them. Here the CDR3 DNA reads TGTGCCAGCAGTTACTGGACGTCCTCCAATCAGCCCCAGCATTTT. This gives the protein CASSYWTSSNQPQHF.

This clonotype occurred a few times. The rearrangement joins TRBV29-1 to TRBJ1-1; no clear D. Germline CDR1 SQVTM, CDR2 ANQGSEA. Trimming removed 1 base from V and 4 bases from J, with 7 bases in between. The CDR3 loop spans 12 amino acids. The CDR3 DNA is TGCAGCGTTGAAGTGGTAAGCACTGAAGCTTTCTTT. It translates to CSVEVVSTEAFF.

The chain uses TRBV12-3 or TRBV12-4 and TRBJ2-1, with no clear D. This CDR3 is 13 amino acids long. Between the trimmed V and J ends, which lost 4 bases and 10 bases, there was a span of 14 bases. Here the CDR3 DNA reads TGTGCCAGCAGTTCCGCTATTGTTGGGGAGCAGTTCTTC. This encodes CASSSAIVGEQFF.

This clonotype was seen only a few times. This rearrangement joins TRBV19 to TRBJ1-5; a possible D gene is TRBD1 (5 bases). The germline CDR1 and CDR2 sequences are LNHDA and SQIVND (reference sequence). The CDR3 loop spans 13 amino acids. Between the trimmed V and J ends, which lost 3 bases and 2 bases, there was a span of 5 bases. CDR3 nucleotide sequence: TGTGCCAGTAGTATGACAGGCAATCAGCCCCAGCATTTT. It codes for CASSMTGNQPQHF.

This chain links TRBV6-5 with TRBJ1-1, with 7 bases matching TRBD1. V dropped 7 bases and J dropped 1; count of bases not matched to a gene: 6. Germline values: CDR1 MNHEY, CDR2 SVGAGI. This CDR3 is 14 amino acids long. CDR3 coding DNA: TGTGCCAGCACCGCCGGGACAGCGAACACTGAAGCTTTCTTT. It translates to CASTAGTANTEAFF.

The chain uses TRBV19 and TRBJ2-2; no clear D gene. V was trimmed by 4 bases and J by 6 bases, leaving 9 bases between them. The germline V gene has CDR1 LNHDA and CDR2 SQIVND (reference sequence). The CDR3 runs to 13 residues. This CDR3 reads CASSTAWSGELFF. Here the CDR3 DNA reads TGTGCCAGTAGTACGGCATGGTCCGGGGAGCTGTTTTTT.

This clonotype was counted a few times. V is TRBV7-3 and J is TRBJ2-7, with a possible D match to TRBD2 (6 bases). The V end lost 5 bases, the J end lost 5 bases, and 10 bases lay between the germline ends. The CDR3 consists of 12 residues. Germline CDR1 is SGHTA and CDR2 is FQGTGA. This chain's CDR3 is CASSLTSNEQYV. The CDR3 DNA reads TGTGCCAGCAGCCTCACTAGCAACGAGCAGTACGTC.

The chain couples TRBV6-1 to TRBJ1-2, with TRBD1 matching 11 bases. With 10 bases clipped from V and 5 bases from J, the junction kept 21 bases outside the gene matches. CDR3 length: 18 residues. From germline, CDR1 is MNHNS and CDR2 SASEGT. The CDR3 bases are TGTGCCACACAACACTCCCGGGACAGGGGGATGGTCGTATATGGCTACACCTTC. This sequence encodes CATQHSRDRGMVVYGYTF.

The rearrangement uses TRBV6-5 and TRBJ1-4; a weak D match, TRBD1 (5 bases). Trimming took off 6 bases at V and 8 bases at J, with 19 bases between the two ends. Germline CDR1 and CDR2: MNHEY and SVGAGI. CDR3 length equals 15 residues. The CDR3 protein is CASSLLTQGPEKLFF. In DNA, the CDR3 is TGTGCCAGCAGCTTACTAACGCAGGGTCCCGAAAAACTGTTTTTT.

This chain connects TRBV2 to TRBJ1-2, with TRBD1 identical over 8 bases. V was clipped by 6 bases and J by 6 bases; unmatched bases: 6. The CDR3 has 13 amino acids. Germline CDR1 and CDR2: SNHLY and FYNNEI. CDR3 sequence reads: CASRKDRENGYTF. The CDR3 DNA reads as TGTGCCAGCAGGAAGGACAGGGAGAATGGCTACACCTTC.

A few counts support this clonotype. V gene TRBV20-1 combines with J gene TRBJ2-5; possibly TRBD2 for D (7 bases). The CDR3 runs 14 residues. Trimming took off 0 bases at V and 4 bases at J, with 12 bases between the two ends. Germline V gives CDR1 DFQATT, CDR2 SNEGSKA (reference sequence). The CDR3, as DNA: TGCAGTGCTAGAGATACGGGGGGCACAGAGACCCAGTACTTC. Residues: CSARDTGGTETQYF.

This clonotype was seen only a few times. This chain joins TRBV29-1 and TRBJ1-2; D is possibly TRBD1 (5 bases). Per germline, CDR1 SQVTM and CDR2 ANQGSEA. This CDR3 has 13 amino acids. V lost 7 bases, J lost 7 bases, and 19 bases lay in between. The CDR3 spells CSAVSVGRGGYTF. CDR3 coding DNA: TGCAGCGCCGTCTCCGTGGGGAGGGGTGGCTACACCTTC.

This clonotype was detected a few times. The CDR3 nucleotides are TGTGCCAGCAGTTACCCCCTTACCACTGAAGCTTTCTTT. This codes for CASSYPLTTEAFF. The chain couples TRBV6-6 to TRBJ1-1, with unresolved D. The CDR3 extends over 13 amino acids. CDR1 and CDR2 from the germline V gene are MNHNY and SVGAGI (reference sequence). With 2 bases removed from V and 4 bases from J, the gap between germline ends came to 8 bases.

V usage is TRBV4-1 and J usage is TRBJ2-6; no firm D call. Germline CDR1 MGHRA, CDR2 YSYEKL. V lost 0 bases, J lost 2 bases, and 5 bases lay in between. This CDR3 is 15 amino acids long. This chain's CDR3 is CASSQDGAGANVLTF. In DNA, the CDR3 is TGCGCCAGCAGCCAAGATGGGGCTGGGGCCAACGTCCTGACTTTC.

V gene TRBV15 combines with J gene TRBJ1-2; no firm D call. V was shortened by 2 bases and J by 6 bases, with 10 bases between the two germline ends. In germline, CDR1 is LNHNV, CDR2 YYDKDF (reference sequence). The length of the CDR3 is 13 residues. This chain's CDR3 is CATSRTLSDGYTF. For the CDR3, the DNA is TGTGCCACCAGCAGAACTCTGAGCGATGGCTACACCTTC.

The chain combines TRBV7-3 with TRBJ2-7; 7 positions match TRBD2. The CDR3 is 15 residues long. Germline lookup yields CDR1 SGHTA and CDR2 FQGTGA. The ends lost 1 base at V and 4 bases at J; junction bases unmatched: 7. The CDR3 nucleotides are TGTGCCAGCAGCTTAATACGGGGGGAGAGATACGAGCAGTACTTC. This codes for CASSLIRGERYEQYF.

The gene calls are TRBV7-2 and TRBJ2-2; 9 positions agree with TRBD1. CDR3 size: 17 residues. The V segment lost 6 bases and the J segment 3 bases; nucleotides outside the gene matches: 11. The germline V gene encodes CDR1 SGHTA and CDR2 FQGNSA. The CDR3 here is CASRTTDRGMHTGELFF. The CDR3 nucleotides are TGTGCCAGCAGAACAACGGACAGGGGAATGCACACCGGGGAGCTGTTTTTT. The entire variable domain, with the rest obtained from reference TRBV7-2 and TRBJ2-2, is as follows: GAGVSQSPSNKVTEKGKDVELRCDPISGHTALYWYRQSLGQGLEFLIYFQGNSAPDKSGLPSDRFSAERTGGSVSTLTIQRTQQEDSAVYLCASRTTDRGMHTGELFFGEGSRLTVL.

Many counts were recorded for this clonotype. The chain recombines TRBV5-1 with TRBJ1-2, with 8 bases that match TRBD1. CDR1 is SGHRS and CDR2 is YFSETQ in the germline V gene. Losses at the gene ends were 5 bases for V and 5 bases for J; bases not matched to a gene: 8. The CDR3 is 14 residues long. CDR3: CASRTDRVRYGYTF. In nucleotides, the CDR3 is TGCGCCAGCAGAACGGACAGGGTGAGGTATGGCTACACCTTC.